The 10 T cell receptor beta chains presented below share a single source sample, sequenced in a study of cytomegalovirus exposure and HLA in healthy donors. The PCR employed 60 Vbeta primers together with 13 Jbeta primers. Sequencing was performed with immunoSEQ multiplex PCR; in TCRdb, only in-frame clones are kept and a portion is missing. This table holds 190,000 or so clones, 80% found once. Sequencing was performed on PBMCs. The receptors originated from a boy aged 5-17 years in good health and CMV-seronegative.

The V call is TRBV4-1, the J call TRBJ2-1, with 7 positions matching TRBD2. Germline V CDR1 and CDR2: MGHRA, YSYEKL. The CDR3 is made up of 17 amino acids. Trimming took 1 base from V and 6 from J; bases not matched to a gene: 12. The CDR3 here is CASSQAWGGRARNEQFF. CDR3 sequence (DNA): TGCGCCAGCAGCCAAGCCTGGGGGGGGAGGGCCCGCAATGAGCAGTTCTTC.

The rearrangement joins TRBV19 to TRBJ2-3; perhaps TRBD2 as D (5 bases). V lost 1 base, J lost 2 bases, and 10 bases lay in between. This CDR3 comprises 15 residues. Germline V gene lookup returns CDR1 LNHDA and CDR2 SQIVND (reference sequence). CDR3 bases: TGTGCCAGTAGTATAGCAGGAGGATACACAGATACGCAGTATTTT. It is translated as CASSIAGGYTDTQYF.

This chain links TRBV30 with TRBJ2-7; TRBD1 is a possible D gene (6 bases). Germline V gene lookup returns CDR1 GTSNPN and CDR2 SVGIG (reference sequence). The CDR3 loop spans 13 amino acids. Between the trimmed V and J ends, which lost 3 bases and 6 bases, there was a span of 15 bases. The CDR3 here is CAWRKQGNSEQYF. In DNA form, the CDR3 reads TGTGCCTGGAGGAAACAGGGAAATTCCGAGCAGTACTTC.

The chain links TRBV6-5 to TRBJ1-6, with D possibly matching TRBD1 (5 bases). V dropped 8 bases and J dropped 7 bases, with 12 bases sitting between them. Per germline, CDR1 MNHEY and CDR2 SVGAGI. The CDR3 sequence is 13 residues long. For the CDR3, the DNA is TGTGCCAGCTTCAGGGTACCGAATTCACCCCTCCACTTT. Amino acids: CASFRVPNSPLHF.

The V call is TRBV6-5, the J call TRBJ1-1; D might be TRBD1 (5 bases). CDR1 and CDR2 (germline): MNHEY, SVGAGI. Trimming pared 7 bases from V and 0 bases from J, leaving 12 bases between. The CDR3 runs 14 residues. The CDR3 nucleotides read TGTGCCAGCAAGGGACTAGGGCTGAACACTGAAGCTTTCTTT. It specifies CASKGLGLNTEAFF.

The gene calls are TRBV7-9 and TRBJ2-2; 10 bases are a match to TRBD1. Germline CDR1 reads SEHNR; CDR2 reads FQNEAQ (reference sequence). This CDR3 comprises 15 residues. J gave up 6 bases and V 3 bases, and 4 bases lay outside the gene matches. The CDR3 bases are TGTGCCAGCAGCTTCCGGGACAGGGGCTCCGGGGAGCTGTTTTTT. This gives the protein CASSFRDRGSGELFF.

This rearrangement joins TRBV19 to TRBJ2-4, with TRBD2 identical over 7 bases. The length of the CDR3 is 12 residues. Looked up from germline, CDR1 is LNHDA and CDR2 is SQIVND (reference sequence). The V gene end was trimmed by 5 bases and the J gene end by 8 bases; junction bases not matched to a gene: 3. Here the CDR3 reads CASSLREDIQYF. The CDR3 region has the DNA TGTGCCAGTAGTCTCCGGGAGGACATTCAGTACTTC.

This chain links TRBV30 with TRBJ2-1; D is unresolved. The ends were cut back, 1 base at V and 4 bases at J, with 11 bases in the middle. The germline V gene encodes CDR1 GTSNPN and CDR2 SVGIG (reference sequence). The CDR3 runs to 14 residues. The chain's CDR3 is CAWSGNYPYNEQFF. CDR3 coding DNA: TGTGCCTGGAGTGGAAACTACCCGTACAATGAGCAGTTCTTC.

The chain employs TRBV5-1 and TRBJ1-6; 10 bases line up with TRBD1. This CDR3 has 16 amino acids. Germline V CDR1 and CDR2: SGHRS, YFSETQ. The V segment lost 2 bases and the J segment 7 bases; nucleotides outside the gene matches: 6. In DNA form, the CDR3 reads TGCGCCAGCAGCTTAGGACAGGGGGTGACAAATTCACCCCTCCACTTT. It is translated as CASSLGQGVTNSPLHF.

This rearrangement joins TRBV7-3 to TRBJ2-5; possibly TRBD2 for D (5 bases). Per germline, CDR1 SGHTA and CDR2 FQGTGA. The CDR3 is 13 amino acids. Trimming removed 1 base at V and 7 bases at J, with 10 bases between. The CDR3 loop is CASSLRREGTQYF. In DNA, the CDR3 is TGTGCCAGCAGCTTAAGGAGAGAGGGGACCCAGTACTTC.